These 12 T cell receptor beta chains were sequenced from one sample in a study of blood T cell repertoires in COVID-19. The data were produced by immunoSEQ multiplex PCR, yet TCRdb's version contains in-frame clones alone and is incomplete. The sample contains 75,000 to 90,000 clones, 80% of which appear only once. Sequencing was done on a sample of peripheral blood. These receptors came from a woman aged 40 to 55 with active or convalescent COVID-19.

This sequence joins TRBV7-3 and TRBJ1-2; 9 bases align to TRBD1. Germline CDR1 reads SGHTA; CDR2 reads FQGTGA. This CDR3 spans 14 amino acids. Losses at the gene ends were 5 bases for V and 9 bases for J; bases not matched to a gene: 10. The CDR3 nucleotides read TGTGCCAGCAGCGGGACAGGGCTTGGAGGGAGCTACACCTTC. Its protein is CASSGTGLGGSYTF.

The table lists this clone with a count of one. This chain links TRBV9 with TRBJ1-3; a weak D match, TRBD1 (6 bases). This CDR3 comprises 18 residues. Trimming took off 4 bases at V and 0 bases at J, with 20 bases between the two ends. Germline V lookup: CDR1 SGDLS, CDR2 YYNGEE. Here the CDR3 DNA reads TGTGCCAGCAGCCCTCGGGACACCGTCACCTACTCTGGAAACACCATATATTTT. It specifies CASSPRDTVTYSGNTIYF.

This clone occurred once. The chain carries TRBV11-2 and TRBJ2-2; TRBD2 agrees at 14 bases. Germline loops: CDR1 SGHAT, CDR2 FQNNGV. Trimming at V came to 4 bases and at J to 3 bases, leaving 4 bases not matched to a gene. This CDR3 spans 17 amino acids. In DNA form, the CDR3 reads TGTGCCAGCAGCTCTGGGACTAGCGGGGGTTACACCGGGGAGCTGTTTTTT. The encoded protein is CASSSGTSGGYTGELFF.

The V and J genes are TRBV19 and TRBJ2-7; TRBD2 matches at 9 bases. Germline-derived CDR1 and CDR2 are LNHDA and SQIVND (reference sequence). The CDR3 sequence is 16 residues long. The junction had 7 bases not matched to a gene; V was cut back by 2 bases and J by 2 bases. The DNA for the CDR3 is TGTGCCAGTAGTATATGTAGTAGCGGGAGCACCTACGAGCAGTACTTC. Translation: CASSICSSGSTYEQYF.

The chain has TRBV6-5 and TRBJ1-4; a weak D match, TRBD1 (5 bases). V dropped 5 bases and J dropped 10 bases, with 20 bases sitting between them. Looked up from germline, CDR1 is MNHEY and CDR2 is SVGAGI. This CDR3 has 15 amino acids. The CDR3 region is CASSPSAGTPRKLFF. Written as DNA, the CDR3 is TGTGCCAGCAGTCCCTCGGCGGGGACCCCAAGAAAACTGTTTTTT.

The table lists this clone with a few counts. This CDR3 reads CSVAWKAGPQETQYF. CDR3 coding DNA: TGCAGCGTTGCGTGGAAAGCGGGTCCCCAAGAGACCCAGTACTTC. V gene TRBV29-1 combines with J gene TRBJ2-5; tentative D call: TRBD2 (6 bases). Between the trimmed V and J ends, which lost 4 bases and 1 base, there was a span of 16 bases. Germline CDR1 is SQVTM and CDR2 is ANQGSEA. The CDR3 has 15 amino acids.

DNA for the CDR3: TGCGCCAGCAGCTTGGGGACAAATAACCAAGAGACCCAGTACTTC. It yields the protein CASSLGTNNQETQYF. This chain connects TRBV5-1 to TRBJ2-5, with D possibly being TRBD1 (5 bases). Germline V gives CDR1 SGHRS, CDR2 YFSETQ. The CDR3 sequence is 15 residues long. V lost 0 bases and J lost 0, with 9 bases in between.

The chain uses TRBV18 and TRBJ2-2; unclear D gene. The ends were cut back, 9 bases at V and 1 base at J, with 12 bases in the middle. The CDR3 runs to 14 residues. CDR1 and CDR2 from the germline V gene are KGHSH and LQKENI. The CDR3 DNA reads TGTGCCAGTCCGCTTACAGAGAACACCGGGGAGCTGTTTTTT. Protein: CASPLTENTGELFF. The full variable domain, rest sourced from reference TRBV18 and TRBJ2-2, is NAGVMQNPRHLVRRRGQEARLRCSPMKGHSHVYWYRQLPEEGLKFMVYLQKENIIDESGMPKERFSAEFPKEGPSILRIQQVVRGDSAAYFCASPLTENTGELFFGEGSRLTVL.

The genes are TRBV6-5 and TRBJ2-7; 12 nucleotides agree with TRBD1. The CDR3 sequence is 15 residues long. Germline trimming cut 7 bases from V and 7 bases from J; bases unmatched to any gene: 11. Germline lookup yields CDR1 MNHEY and CDR2 SVGAGI. The CDR3 DNA reads as TGTGCCAGCAACCCCCTGGGACAGGGGGCAGGTGAGCAGTACTTC. Translated: CASNPLGQGAGEQYF.

This chain connects TRBV15 to TRBJ2-1, with a weak D call TRBD2 (6 bases). Germline CDR1 and CDR2: LNHNV and YYDKDF (reference sequence). Trimming stripped 0 bases from V and 7 bases from J, with 13 bases between. The CDR3 spans 15 residues. CDR3 loop: CATSRDIGGVNEQFF. CDR3 sequence (DNA): TGTGCCACCAGCAGAGATATAGGAGGGGTGAATGAGCAGTTCTTC. The full variable domain, with the rest looked up from reference TRBV15 and TRBJ2-1, is DAMVIQNPRYQVTQFGKPVTLSCSQTLNHNVMYWYQQKSSQAPKLLFHYYDKDFNNEADTPDNFQSRRPNTSFCFLDIRSPGLGDTAMYLCATSRDIGGVNEQFFGPGTRLTVL.

The chain couples TRBV18 to TRBJ2-1, with D possibly matching TRBD2 (5 bases). The V gene lost 0 bases and the J gene lost 6 bases, with 12 bases spanning the gap. Germline CDR1 KGHSH, CDR2 LQKENI. CDR3 length: 15 residues. CDR3 residues: CASSPPVGLGNEQFF. The DNA of the CDR3 is TGTGCCAGCTCACCACCGGTTGGACTCGGCAATGAGCAGTTCTTC.

This clone appeared a few times. The chain is built from TRBV9 and TRBJ1-1; 9 bases line up with TRBD1. After removal of 4 bases from V and 8 bases from J, the junction contained 6 bases not matched to a gene. CDR1 and CDR2 from the germline V gene are SGDLS and YYNGEE. This CDR3 is built from 13 residues. The CDR3 protein is CASSQVGQGEAFF. The DNA of the CDR3 is TGTGCCAGCAGCCAGGTGGGACAGGGCGAAGCTTTCTTT.